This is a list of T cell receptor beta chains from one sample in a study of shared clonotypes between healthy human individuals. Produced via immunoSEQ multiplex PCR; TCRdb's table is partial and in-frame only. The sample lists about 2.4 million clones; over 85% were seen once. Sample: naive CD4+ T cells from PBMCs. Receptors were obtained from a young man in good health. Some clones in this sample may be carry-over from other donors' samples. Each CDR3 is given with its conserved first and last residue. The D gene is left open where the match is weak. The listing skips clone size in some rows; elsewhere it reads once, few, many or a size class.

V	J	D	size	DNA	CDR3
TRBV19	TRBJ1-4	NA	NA	TGTGCCAGTAGTATAGTAGCACCAACAACTAATGAAAAACTGTTTTTT	CASSIVAPTTNEKLFF
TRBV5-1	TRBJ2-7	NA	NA	TGCGCCAGCAGCTTGGAGGGGGGAGAGCAGTACTTC	CASSLEGGEQYF
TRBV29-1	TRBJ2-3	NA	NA	TGCAGCGCAGGATCCGCAGATACGCAGTATTTT	CSAGSADTQYF
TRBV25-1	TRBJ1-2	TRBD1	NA	TGTGCCAGCAGTCCCGCCGGACAGGGGGGCTACACCTTC	CASSPAGQGGYTF
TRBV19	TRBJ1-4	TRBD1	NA	TGTGCCAGTAGTAAGGTGACAGGGGGCGTTGAAAAACTGTTTTTT	CASSKVTGGVEKLFF
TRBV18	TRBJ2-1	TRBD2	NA	TGTGCCAGCTCAACTCTACTAGCGGGAGAGAGCAATGAGCAGTTCTTC	CASSTLLAGESNEQFF
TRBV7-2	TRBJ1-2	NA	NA	TGTGCCAGCAGCGCCGGGGGCGGGGGCTACACCTTC	CASSAGGGGYTF
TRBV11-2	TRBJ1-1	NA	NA	TGTGCCAGCAGCTTAGGGTCCAGACCCACTGAAGCTTTCTTT	CASSLGSRPTEAFF
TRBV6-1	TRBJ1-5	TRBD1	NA	TGTGCCAGCACTTCGGGACAGGGGGTTCAGCCCCAGCATTTT	CASTSGQGVQPQHF
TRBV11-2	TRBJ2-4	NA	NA	TGTGCCAGCAGTTTATCTCCGGGGGACCATCAGTACTTC	CASSLSPGDHQYF
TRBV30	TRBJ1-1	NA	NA	TGTGCCTGGAGCGGCAGGGCTGGCACTGAAGCTTTCTTT	CAWSGRAGTEAFF
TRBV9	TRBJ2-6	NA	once	TGTGCCAGCAGCGTGTATGGGGCCAACGTCCTGACTTTC	CASSVYGANVLTF
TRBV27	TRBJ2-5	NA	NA	TGTGCCAGCAGGTCCCTTAGCGGACCTGCTCGAGAGACCCAGTACTTC	CASRSLSGPARETQYF
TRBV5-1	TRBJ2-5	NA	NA	TGCGCCAGCAGGGGGCTGGAGACCCAGTACTTC	CASRGLETQYF
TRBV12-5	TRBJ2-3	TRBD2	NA	TGTGCTAGTGGTTTGGCACCGACTAGCGGATCCACAGATACGCAGTATTTT	CASGLAPTSGSTDTQYF
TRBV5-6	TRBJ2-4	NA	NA	TGTGCCAGCAGCTTGGAAGTAGCGGGACAGGGAGCCAAAAACATTCAGTACTTC	CASSLEVAGQGAKNIQYF
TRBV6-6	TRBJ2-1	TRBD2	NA	TGTGCCAGCCAGACACCGGGAGGTCAGCAGTTCTTC	CASQTPGGQQFF
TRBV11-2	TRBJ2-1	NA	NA	TGTGCCAGCAGCTTAGATAACGGAGCGGGCAGGAGCTCCTACAATGAGCAGTTCTTC	CASSLDNGAGRSSYNEQFF
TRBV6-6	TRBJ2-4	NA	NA	TGTGCCAGCGGCCCCCCCGCGTCAGCAACCAAAAACATTCAGTACTTC	CASGPPASATKNIQYF
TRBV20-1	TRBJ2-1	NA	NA	TGCAGTGCCTTGGGACTCAATGAGCAGTTCTTC	CSALGLNEQFF
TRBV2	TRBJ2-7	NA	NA	TGTGCCAGCAGTGTCACCGGGTATAGGTACGAGCAGTACTTC	CASSVTGYRYEQYF
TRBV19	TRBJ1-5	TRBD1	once	TGTGCCAGTAGTATTTTCCGGGACAGGGTGAGAAATCAGCCCCAGCATTTT	CASSIFRDRVRNQPQHF
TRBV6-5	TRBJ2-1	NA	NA	TGTGCCAGCAGTTACGGCGGTAGCTCCTACAATGAGCAGTTCTTC	CASSYGGSSYNEQFF
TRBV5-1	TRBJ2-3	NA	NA	TGCGCCAGCAGCCCCCCGACGGATACGCAGTATTTT	CASSPPTDTQYF